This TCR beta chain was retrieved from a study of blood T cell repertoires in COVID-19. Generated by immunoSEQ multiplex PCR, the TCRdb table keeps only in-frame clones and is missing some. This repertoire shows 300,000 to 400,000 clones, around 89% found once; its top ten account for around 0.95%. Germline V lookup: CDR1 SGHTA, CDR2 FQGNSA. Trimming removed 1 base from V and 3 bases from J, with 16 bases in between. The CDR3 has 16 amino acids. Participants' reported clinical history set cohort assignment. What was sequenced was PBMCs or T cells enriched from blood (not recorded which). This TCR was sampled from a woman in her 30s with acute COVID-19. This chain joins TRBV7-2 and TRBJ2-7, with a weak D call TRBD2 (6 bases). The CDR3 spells CASSLVSGTGLYEQYF. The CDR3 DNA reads TGTGCCAGCAGCTTAGTCTCCGGGACGGGACTCTACGAGCAGTACTTC.